This T cell receptor (beta chain) was sequenced in a study of vaccination and CD4 T cells after COVID-19 (dated by TCRdb to the early 2020s). Study-level background: Every convalescent patient had a positive nasal swab PCR test for SARS-CoV-2, with mild disease in about nine patients and severe disease in one. Post-COVID blood samples were collected from convalescent patients a median of around 100 days after diagnosis, with a range of about 35 to 180 days. Participants got two doses of the Pfizer-BioNTech BNT162b2 vaccine (n=8) or two doses of the Moderna mRNA-1273 vaccine (n=2). The convalescent cohort included six males and four females, with two Hispanic individuals, seven Caucasians, two Asians and one multiracial person. Post-vaccine blood samples were taken a median of approximately 70 days after the second vaccine dose, with a range of about 13 to 250 days. For stimulating the cultures, overlapping spike peptide pools were used, derived from SARS-CoV-2 as well as from the common cold coronaviruses HCoV-NL63, HCoV-OC43 and HCoV-229E. In control cultures, a CEFX viral epitope pool was used as positive control, an HIV-1 Nef peptide pool was used as negative control, or no peptide was added. The spike-specific CD4+ TCR repertoire was compared before and after mRNA vaccination in approximately 9 COVID-19 convalescent patients and a few infection-naive healthy vaccine recipients.

A word on this clonotype: Its antigen remains undetermined. It has no much larger one-base neighbor in the sample; base qualities were not kept.

According to the study, the label for this sample's treatment or condition signals: approximately nine-day PBMC culture with coronavirus spike peptide pools or control peptides (ViraFEST assay). The ViraFEST assay, used in the study, expanded antigen-specific T cells with peptide pools and then identified the expanded clonotypes through TCR sequencing. The positive SARS-CoV-2 PCR tests of the convalescent patients were dated from March to December 2020, before the Alpha, Beta and Delta variants emerged in the United States. Some 2 million PBMCs per well were cultured in IMDM with roughly 4.8% human AB serum and 8 to 10 IU/ml IL-2, plus 10 ug/ml peptide pools. On days 3 and 7, half of the culture medium was replaced with fresh IL-2-containing medium. Once the cells had been in culture for roughly 10 days, the EasySep CD4+ T cell isolation kit was used to isolate CD4+ T cells by negative selection. Ficoll-Paque Plus gradient centrifugation was used to isolate PBMCs from whole blood, and the isolated PBMCs were then either used fresh or cryopreserved at -140C. Triplicate wells were generally used for each culture condition.

Overall study results and their limits: Among convalescent patients, a median roughly 90% of the SARS-CoV-2-reactive clones seen after vaccination appeared only after vaccination, which suggests priming specific to the vaccine. An increase in the median number of SARS-CoV-2-reactive clonotypes from approximately 20 after infection to about 39 after vaccination was observed, but the change was not found to be significant. Of the vaccine-specific clones found in convalescent patients, nearly all (304 of 307) were mono-reactive for SARS-CoV-2 spike instead of being cross-reactive with common cold coronaviruses. The number of convalescent patients in the study was relatively small, and the study did not examine early timepoints following natural infection.

Trimming at the junction amounts to 2 bases on V and 7 bases on J, and the germline ends lie 12 bases apart. Reading from cysteine to phenylalanine, the CDR3 counts 13 amino acids. Only the CDR3 DNA stays, 39 bases, in frame from base 1. The germline V gene supplies CDR1 MNHEY and CDR2 SVGEGT. Libraries were made using PCR. DNA from cultured CD4+ T cells underwent TCR sequencing with the Oncomine TCR Beta short-read assay at the Johns Hopkins FTIC core. The QIAamp micro DNA kit was used to extract genomic DNA from the cultured CD4+ T cells. Oncomine TCR Beta libraries made from cultured CD4+ T cells were pooled using unique dual indexes and sequenced on an Illumina iSeq 100. For the original study's pipeline: Non-productive sequences were removed, and CDR3s that did not start with C, did not end with F or W, or were shorter than 7 amino acids were discarded. The MANAFEST web application was used to identify antigen-specific clonotypes by comparing peptide-stimulated wells against reference wells and other culture wells. An FDR below 0.05, an odds ratio above 5, and a productive frequency above 0.1% in at least two of three replicate wells were required for clones to be considered positive. Cross-reactive clonotypes were defined as significantly expanded in both SARS-CoV-2 spike wells and at least one common cold coronavirus spike condition. Levenshtein distances (stringdist) and unrooted phylogenetic trees (ape) in R version 3.6.1 were used to assess CDR3 homology. TCRdb applied fastp at Q25 and MiXCR to the public reads, then kept only in-frame beta chains. Every entry covers one CDR3 protein and lists the most common genes and DNA from its rows. The authors' filters were not applied to this entry. The sample includes tens of thousands of distinct CDR3 sequences, with approximately 50% observed a single time. Roughly 4.8% of the sample is taken by the ten largest.

The sequenced sample was CD4+ T cells from blood, cultured in vitro. The sequence joins TRBV6-2 or TRBV6-3 to TRBJ2-7; no confident D gene assignment can be made. The clonotype was recovered from a human donor who had recovered from COVID-19. The CDR3 here reads CASSYGSIGEQYF. Read as DNA, the sequence is TGTGCCAGCAGTTACGGGTCAATCGGGGAGCAGTACTTC.